This T cell receptor beta chain came from a study of T cells after yellow fever vaccination. TCRdb passed the 5' RACE reads through MiXCR, listing each CDR3 protein once. The data contain a few hundred thousand distinct CDR3 sequences, around 6.5% of them seen just once; the ten biggest clones take up 15%. The V gene's germline CDR1 is SGDLS and CDR2 YYNGEE. The CDR3 consists of 14 residues. Trimming shortened V by 3 bases and J by 4 bases, and 13 bases separated the two germline ends. This clonotype has more than one count but fewer than ten. The sequencing here drew on PBMCs, taken 5 days after the yellow fever booster vaccination. This rearrangement joins TRBV9 to TRBJ2-5, with unresolved D. The TCR originated in a man aged 25-45 years who received the YFV17D yellow fever vaccine. CDR3 coding DNA: TGTGCCAGCAGCGACGATAGAAGGGCAGAGACCCAGTACTTC. Protein: CASSDDRRAETQYF. Drawing the rest from reference TRBV9 and TRBJ2-5, the complete variable domain is DSGVTQTPKHLITATGQRVTLRCSPRSGDLSVYWYQQSLDQGLQFLIQYYNGEERAKGNILERFSAQQFPDLHSELNLSSLELGDSALYFCASSDDRRAETQYFGPGTRLLVL.